These T cell receptor beta chains were read from a single sample in a study of cytomegalovirus exposure and HLA in healthy donors. Clones were sequenced by immunoSEQ multiplex PCR, and TCRdb holds only the in-frame ones, with some missing. The sample has 140,000 to 150,000 clones, roughly 90% seen once; the top ten hold about 4.9%. The source material was PBMCs. These receptors were taken from a man aged 18 to 35 in good health and CMV-seropositive. The CDR3 runs from the conserved cysteine through the conserved F or W. The D gene is left open where the match is weak. Some rows mark clone size as missing; the rest say once, few, many or name a class of expanded clone.

V gene,clone size,J gene,CDR3 length,D gene,CDR3 DNA,CDR3 protein
TRBV19,-,TRBJ1-6,14,-,TGTGCCAGTAGTATCCAGGGTGGTGGTTCACCCCTCCACTTT,CASSIQGGGSPLHF
TRBV2,once,TRBJ2-5,9,-,TGTGCCATTAAAGAGACCCAGTACTTC,CAIKETQYF
TRBV5-4,-,TRBJ2-2,12,-,TGTGCCAGCAGCTTCAATACCGGGGAGCTGTTTTTT,CASSFNTGELFF
TRBV6-5,-,TRBJ1-4,15,-,TGTGCCAGCAGTTACTCGATTGGGGCTCCTGAAAAACTGTTTTTT,CASSYSIGAPEKLFF
TRBV18,-,TRBJ2-7,14,TRBD1,TGTGCCAGCTCACCGGGACAGGGTAACTACGAGCAGTACTTC,CASSPGQGNYEQYF
TRBV15,-,TRBJ2-1,16,-,TGTGCCACCAGCAGAGTAAGGACTGGGTCCTACAATGAGCAGTTCTTC,CATSRVRTGSYNEQFF
TRBV10-3,once,TRBJ2-1,18,-,TGTGCCATCAGTGACCACCAACTTAGGGTTGGGGGCCGCAATGAGCAGTTCTTC,CAISDHQLRVGGRNEQFF
TRBV13,once,TRBJ1-1,13,-,TGTGCCAGCAGCTCGGAACTAGACACTGAAGCTTTCTTT,CASSSELDTEAFF
TRBV2,-,TRBJ1-5,15,-,TGTGCCAGCGCCGCAGAGGGGGGGATGAATCAGCCCCAGCATTTT,CASAAEGGMNQPQHF
TRBV25-1,-,TRBJ2-5,13,TRBD1,TGTGCCAGCAGGGACAGGGGACGAGAGACCCAGTACTTC,CASRDRGRETQYF
TRBV6-6,-,TRBJ2-1,15,TRBD2,TGTGCCAGCAGTCCCCTAGCGGGACCCTACAATGAGCAGTTCTTC,CASSPLAGPYNEQFF
TRBV25-1,-,TRBJ2-7,18,TRBD1,TGTGCCAGCAGTGCTAAACCAAACCGGGACAGTAACTCCTACGAGCAGTACTTC,CASSAKPNRDSNSYEQYF
TRBV28,-,TRBJ1-4,15,-,TGTGCCAGCAGTTTGGGAGGTGCAACTAATGAAAAACTGTTTTTT,CASSLGGATNEKLFF
TRBV14,-,TRBJ1-2,14,TRBD1,TGTGCCAGCAGCCCCACGACAGGGGTCTATGGCTACACCTTC,CASSPTTGVYGYTF
TRBV5-4,-,TRBJ2-1,16,TRBD2,TGTGCCACCAGGATCAAGAGCGGGATAAACTACAATGAGCAGTTCTTC,CATRIKSGINYNEQFF
TRBV18,-,TRBJ2-5,15,TRBD2,TGTGCCAGCTCACCCCCTTTGAGGGGAGGGGAGACCCAGTACTTC,CASSPPLRGGETQYF
TRBV2,-,TRBJ1-6,13,-,TGTGCCAGCAGTGATAGTGAATTTCCACCCCTCCACTTT,CASSDSEFPPLHF
TRBV4-1,-,TRBJ2-1,13,-,TGCGCCAGCAGCCAAGATGGGCTTGGGGAGCAGTTCTTC,CASSQDGLGEQFF
TRBV5-1,-,TRBJ1-4,13,-,TGCGCCAGCAGCTTCCAGGATAATGAAAAACTGTTTTTT,CASSFQDNEKLFF
TRBV11-2,-,TRBJ2-3,13,TRBD2,TGTGCCAGCAGGAGAGGCGGGAGGGATACGCAGTATTTT,CASRRGGRDTQYF
TRBV29-1,-,TRBJ1-6,12,TRBD1,TGCAGCGTTGAAGATAGGGACAGTCGGGTCCACTTT,CSVEDRDSRVHF
TRBV29-1,-,TRBJ1-1,13,-,TGCAGCGTTCGTTGGACAGAGTACACTGAAGCTTTCTTT,CSVRWTEYTEAFF
TRBV6-1,-,TRBJ2-7,16,TRBD1,TGTGCCAGCAGTGAACTGCCAGGGGGTGGTTCCTACGAGCAGTACTTC,CASSELPGGGSYEQYF
TRBV6-5,-,TRBJ1-4,15,TRBD1,TGTGCCAGCAGTTACCAACAGGGGATTAATGAAAAACTGTTTTTT,CASSYQQGINEKLFF
TRBV5-1,-,TRBJ2-7,16,-,TGCGCCAGCAGCGACCGACAGGACCCATCATGGTACGAGCAGTACTTC,CASSDRQDPSWYEQYF
TRBV7-8,-,TRBJ2-1,15,TRBD2,TGTGCCAGCAGTTCTAGCGGCGGGGGAATTTATGAGCAGTTCTTC,CASSSSGGGIYEQFF